Below, one TCR beta chain is given with its context. Its antigen is not identified. The sample originates from a study of T cells expressing NK-cell markers. Study information: Seven donors tested HCMV-seropositive and one tested seronegative among the eight sequenced.

As the method of synthesis, 5'RACE template switching with UMIs yielded TCR beta cDNA. After re-calling the 5' RACE reads, TCRdb lists one entry per CDR3 protein, DNA absent. The listing records about 410,000 distinct CDR3 sequences. Germline V gene sequence: CDR1 SQVTM, CDR2 ANQGSEA. The CDR3 is 15 residues long. General study results and limits: HCMV specificity of expanded NKG2C+ T cell clones remained unclear.

This receptor was taken from a woman in her forties or fifties in good health. This chain connects TRBV29-1 to TRBJ2-3; as DNA is missing, the TRBD2 call by TCRdb cannot be tested. The sequenced sample was blood T cells: a sorted CD56 or NKG2C T cell subset, CD4+ or CD8+ T cells, or bulk PBMC T cells (not recorded which). The CDR3 is CSVDKWEGWSDTQYF.